Below, 15 T cell receptor beta chains from the same sample are listed, as sequenced in a study of T cells after yellow fever vaccination. TCRdb used MiXCR to reprocess the 5' RACE reads, holding one entry per CDR3 protein. Here the sample spans more than 250,000 distinct CDR3 sequences, around 7% being singletons. The input for sequencing was PBMCs, taken roughly 45 days after the first yellow fever vaccination. These receptors were obtained from a young man who received the YFV17D yellow fever vaccine.

This clonotype was counted at least ten times. The V and J genes are TRBV4-1 and TRBJ2-7; possibly TRBD1 for D (5 bases). The germline CDR1 and CDR2 sequences are MGHRA and YSYEKL. Trimming stripped 1 base from V and 2 bases from J, with 15 bases between. The CDR3 sequence is 16 residues long. The DNA for the CDR3 is TGCGCCAGCAGCCAAGTCCCTTCGGACACACCCTACGAGCAGTACTTC. Residues: CASSQVPSDTPYEQYF.

This clonotype came up a few times. V gene TRBV9 combines with J gene TRBJ2-1; a possible D gene is TRBD2 (6 bases). The length of the CDR3 is 14 residues. In germline, CDR1 is SGDLS, CDR2 YYNGEE. V was pared by 0 bases and J by 10 bases, with 14 bases between. The CDR3 loop is CASSVELWGDEQFF. Here the CDR3 DNA reads TGTGCCAGCAGCGTAGAACTCTGGGGGGACGAGCAGTTCTTC.

The chain is built from TRBV27 and TRBJ2-2, with a weak D call TRBD2 (6 bases). V lost 0 bases, J lost 4 bases, and 9 bases lay in between. CDR1 MNHEY and CDR2 SMNVEV come from the germline V gene (reference sequence). The CDR3 is 15 amino acids. CDR3 DNA sequence: TGTGCCAGCAGTTTATCGTTCGGGGGCACCGGGGAGCTGTTTTTT. Translating it yields CASSLSFGGTGELFF.

The V and J genes are TRBV5-1 and TRBJ2-5, with a possible D match to TRBD2 (5 bases). The CDR3 extends over 14 amino acids. The germline CDR1 and CDR2 sequences are SGHRS and YFSETQ. V was trimmed by 7 bases and J by 5 bases, leaving 18 bases between them. The CDR3 bases are TGCGCCAGCTATAGACAAAGCCCGGGGGAGACCCAGTACTTC. Translating gives CASYRQSPGETQYF.

This clonotype was found many times. V is TRBV6-1 and J is TRBJ2-5, with D tentatively TRBD1 (7 bases). There are 13 residues in the CDR3. Germline V gene lookup returns CDR1 MNHNS and CDR2 SASEGT. Trimming shortened V by 6 bases and J by 5 bases, and 13 bases separated the two germline ends. The CDR3 bases are TGTGCCAGCAGGCCAGGGGGGCGTGAGACCCAGTACTTC. Its protein is CASRPGGRETQYF.

Many counts were recorded for this clonotype. This chain connects TRBV9 to TRBJ2-2; D not resolved. Trimming took off 6 bases at V and 0 bases at J, with 6 bases between the two ends. Germline CDR1 reads SGDLS; CDR2 reads YYNGEE. The CDR3 totals 13 residues. The CDR3 loop reads CASTPTNTGELFF. The CDR3, as DNA: TGTGCCAGCACGCCTACGAACACCGGGGAGCTGTTTTTT.

The sample holds many counts of this clonotype. No conserved phenylalanine or tryptophan ends this CDR3, so it is likely a read error. Because the CDR3's place on the DNA is in doubt, the DNA is left out and the CDR3 is given as listed by TCRdb. The chain recombines TRBV27 with TRBJ2-7; the table's D call, TRBD1, has no DNA check behind it. Germline-derived CDR1 and CDR2 are MNHEY and SMNVEV (reference sequence). Inclusive of both ends, the CDR3 amounts to 8 amino acids. The CDR3 spells CASRQGFS.

For this clonotype: A single base separates this from a much larger clone, so it may be a read error. This chain uses TRBV5-6 with TRBJ2-5; unclear D gene. This CDR3 region has 12 residues. Germline V lookup: CDR1 SGHDT, CDR2 YYEEEE. In nucleotides, the CDR3 is TGTGTCAGCAGCCCAACGGCCGGGACCCAGTACTTC. Translated: CVSSPTAGTQYF.

V gene TRBV5-4 combines with J gene TRBJ2-3, with 7 nucleotides matching TRBD1. Germline loops: CDR1 SGHNT, CDR2 YYREEE (reference sequence). V dropped 5 bases and J dropped 7; count of bases not matched to a gene: 7. The CDR3 runs to 13 residues. CDR3 nucleotides: TGTGCCAGCAGTCGTACAGGGGCCAATACGCAGTATTTT. Protein product: CASSRTGANTQYF.

This clonotype was picked up many times. This chain links TRBV7-2 with TRBJ2-1; 11 bases match TRBD2. The CDR3 has 15 amino acids. Per the germline V gene, CDR1 is SGHTA and CDR2 is FQGNSA. V lost 2 bases to trimming and J lost 4 bases; unmatched junction nucleotides: 1. The CDR3 region has the DNA TGTGCCAGCAGCTTACTAGCGGGGGGATACAATGAGCAGTTCTTC. Amino acids: CASSLLAGGYNEQFF. Full variable domain (missing parts from reference TRBV7-2 and TRBJ2-1): GAGVSQSPSNKVTEKGKDVELRCDPISGHTALYWYRQSLGQGLEFLIYFQGNSAPDKSGLPSDRFSAERTGGSVSTLTIQRTQQEDSAVYLCASSLLAGGYNEQFFGPGTRLTVL.

This clonotype was counted ten times or more. The rearrangement joins TRBV5-1 to TRBJ1-2; D remains ambiguous. V was pared by 1 base and J by 0 bases, with 4 bases between. The CDR3 consists of 13 residues. In germline, CDR1 is SGHRS, CDR2 YFSETQ. Here the CDR3 DNA reads TGCGCCAGCAGCTTGACGGCTAACTATGGCTACACCTTC. It encodes CASSLTANYGYTF.

This clonotype was picked up many times. The chain joins TRBV7-6 to TRBJ1-1, with TRBD1 as a possible D gene (6 bases). Trimming took off 1 base at V and 0 bases at J, with 12 bases between the two ends. From germline, CDR1 is SGHVS and CDR2 FNYEAQ. The CDR3 contains 16 residues. CDR3 sequence reads: CASSLGVTGLNTEAFF. DNA for the CDR3: TGTGCCAGCAGCTTAGGGGTAACAGGGTTGAACACTGAAGCTTTCTTT.

The gene calls are TRBV4-1 and TRBJ1-1; possibly TRBD1 for D (6 bases). Trimming cost V 5 bases and J 3 bases, with 19 bases left between them. Looked up from germline, CDR1 is MGHRA and CDR2 is YSYEKL. This CDR3 is built from 16 residues. CDR3 region: CASSSSLGDRHTEAFF. The CDR3 bases are TGCGCCAGCAGCTCGTCTCTGGGCGACAGGCACACTGAAGCTTTCTTT.

This clonotype was counted between two and nine times. The chain carries TRBV20-1 and TRBJ2-2; 7 nucleotides line up with TRBD1. Losses at the gene ends were 2 bases for V and 4 bases for J; bases not matched to a gene: 7. In germline, CDR1 is DFQATT, CDR2 SNEGSKA (reference sequence). This CDR3 spans 15 amino acids. In DNA form, the CDR3 reads TGCAGTGCTAGAACCCCGGGACAGTCCACCGGGGAGCTGTTTTTT. Translating it yields CSARTPGQSTGELFF.

This clonotype was detected a few times. The chain couples TRBV5-1 to TRBJ1-5, with TRBD1 identical over 7 bases. Germline loops: CDR1 SGHRS, CDR2 YFSETQ. The CDR3 loop spans 16 amino acids. J was trimmed by 2 bases and V by 0 bases; bases with no gene match: 5. The CDR3: CASSLGQGFGNQPQHF. The CDR3 nucleotides are TGCGCCAGCAGCTTGGGACAGGGTTTTGGCAATCAGCCCCAGCATTTT.